This T cell receptor beta chain was obtained from a study of blood T cells in healthy people across ages (dated by TCRdb to 2014 to 2015). Regarding the complete study: Template switching captured roughly one uniquely barcoded TCR beta cDNA molecule per two T cells in model experiments. To track age-related changes in TCR beta repertoire diversity, the study relied on deep sequencing normalized with unique cDNA molecular identifiers. Donors were grouped into four age groups: young (average approximately 15 years), middle-aged (less than 40), aged (about 60) and long-lived (around 80). To avoid experimental bias, donors of different ages were distributed randomly across sequencing lanes. Using the same blood draw, the study looked at two additional independent replicas of 1 million unique cDNA reads for two donors, one aged 18 to 30 and the other aged 80 or older. Beyond this particular receptor, the publication reports: There was a strong correlation between observed TCR beta diversity and the percentage of naive T cells measured by flow cytometry. Since profiling was done on bulk unsorted PBMCs, naive and antigen-experienced compartments could not be conclusively compared. Observed TCR beta diversity per million T cells fell roughly linearly with age, and a significant reduction was already apparent by age approximately 40. Estimates of total diversity based on one million sequenced T cells were regarded as lower bounds and as underestimates. Compared with the aged group, the long-lived group had more naive CD4+ T cells, fewer expanded clones and increased TCR diversity, a pattern suggesting age selection. The CMV infection status of donors was not known, potentially confounding age-related changes in expanded clonotypes.

With respect to this clonotype: Its antigen is unknown. No per-base quality is available; no much larger clone lies one base away.

The roughly 42 donors, aged roughly 6 to 100 years, were systemically healthy Caucasian individuals from Russia. Around 10 milliliters of peripheral blood were collected from each donor into EDTA-treated Vacutainer tubes. PBMCs were isolated by Ficoll-Paque density-gradient centrifugation, with at least 7 million obtained per sample. Trizol reagent was used to extract total RNA from PBMCs, with at least 5.5 micrograms per sample. For every donor, an aliquot of PBMCs went through flow cytometry to measure the percentages of naive CD45RAhigh/CD27high T cells. Libraries were built with 5' RACE. Data came from an Illumina HiSeq 2500. The second PCR ran for about 6 to 11 cycles and used a J-beta primer mix along with a sample-barcoded 5' primer. Each TCR beta cDNA molecule received a unique molecular identifier from a template-switch 5' adaptor carrying 12 random nucleotides. Each sample yielded at least 3 million CDR3-containing paired-end reads. The Mint cDNA synthesis kit, primed by a TRBC-specific oligonucleotide, was used to synthesize first-strand cDNA from all RNA. After uracil-DNA glycosylase treatment, a first 18-cycle PCR used universal primers M1SS and BC2_uni_R on all cDNA. Processing in the source paper ran as follows. Normalization of each sample was performed by random selection of 1 million high-quality reads, each carrying a distinct molecular identifier. Instead of being binned into consensus sequences, reads that shared molecular identifiers were thrown out. MiTCR, run with a Q25 quality threshold and the strictest error-elimination algorithm, handled CDR3 identification, clonotype clustering and error correction. A nonparametric unseen species model with Euler transformation was used to estimate lower-bound total TCR beta diversity. Through fastp at Q25 and MiXCR, TCRdb rebuilt clones from the public reads, retaining in-frame beta chains. Rows with one shared CDR3 protein collapse into an entry with the most common genes and DNA. None of the V and J calls come from the authors' own analysis; TCRdb made them. This sample gives about 640,000 distinct CDR3 sequences in total; under 65% of them show up just once. The ten largest account for over 30% of the sample.

Looking up the germline V gene (reference sequence) yields CDR1 DFQATT and CDR2 SNEGSKA. From V the trimming removes 5 bases and from J it removes 0 bases, while the gene matches leave 6 bases of the junction unaccounted for. From the cysteine up to the phenylalanine, the CDR3 has a length of 16 residues. Only the CDR3 DNA is retained, 48 bases long and in frame from the first base. Sequencing was carried out using blood. The sequence derives from a man aged 55-75 years in good health. This chain is built from TRBV20-1 and TRBJ2-5, and TRBD2 aligns with 13 junction nucleotides. The nucleotide sequence is TGCAGTGCTGGGGGACTAGCGGGGAGGTACCAAGAGACCCAGTACTTC. It translates to CSAGGLAGRYQETQYF.